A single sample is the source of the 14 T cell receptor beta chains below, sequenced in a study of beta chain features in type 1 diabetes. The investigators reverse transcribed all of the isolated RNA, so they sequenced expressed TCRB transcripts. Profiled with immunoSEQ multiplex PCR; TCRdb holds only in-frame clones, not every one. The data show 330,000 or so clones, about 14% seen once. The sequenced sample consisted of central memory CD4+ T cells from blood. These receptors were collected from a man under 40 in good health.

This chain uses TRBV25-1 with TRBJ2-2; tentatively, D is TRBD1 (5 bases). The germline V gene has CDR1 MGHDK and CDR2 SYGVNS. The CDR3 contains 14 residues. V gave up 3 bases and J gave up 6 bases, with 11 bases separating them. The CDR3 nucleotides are TGTGCCAGCAGTGATCTTTCCAGGGCCGGGGAGCTGTTTTTT. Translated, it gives CASSDLSRAGELFF.

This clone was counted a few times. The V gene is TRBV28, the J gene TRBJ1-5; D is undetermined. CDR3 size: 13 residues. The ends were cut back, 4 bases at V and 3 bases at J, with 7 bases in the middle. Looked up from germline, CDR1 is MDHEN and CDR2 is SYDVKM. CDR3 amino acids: CASSYGNNQPQHF. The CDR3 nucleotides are TGTGCCAGCAGTTACGGAAACAATCAGCCCCAGCATTTT. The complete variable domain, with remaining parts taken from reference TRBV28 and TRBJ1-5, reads DVKVTQSSRYLVKRTGEKVFLECVQDMDHENMFWYRQDPGLGLRLIYFSYDVKMKEKGDIPEGYSVSREKKERFSLILESASTNQTSMYLCASSYGNNQPQHFGDGTRLSIL.

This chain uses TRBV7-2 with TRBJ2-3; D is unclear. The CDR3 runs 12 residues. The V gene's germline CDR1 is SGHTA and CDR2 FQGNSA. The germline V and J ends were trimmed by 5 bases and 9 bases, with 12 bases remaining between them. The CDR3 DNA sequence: TGTGCCAGCAGCCCGGGCCTGTTGACGCAGTATTTT. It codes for CASSPGLLTQYF.

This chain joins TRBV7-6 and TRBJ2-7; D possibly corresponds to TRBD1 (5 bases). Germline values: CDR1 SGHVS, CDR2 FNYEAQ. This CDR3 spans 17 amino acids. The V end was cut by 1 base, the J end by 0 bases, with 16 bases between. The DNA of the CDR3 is TGTGCCAGCAGCTTAGTTCCCCCAGGGCAAAGCTCCTACGAGCAGTACTTC. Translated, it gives CASSLVPPGQSSYEQYF. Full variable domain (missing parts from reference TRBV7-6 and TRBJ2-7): GAGVSQSPRYKVTKRGQDVALRCDPISGHVSLYWYRQALGQGPEFLTYFNYEAQQDKSGLPNDRFSAERPEGSISTLTIQRTEQRDSAMYRCASSLVPPGQSSYEQYFGPGTRLTVT.

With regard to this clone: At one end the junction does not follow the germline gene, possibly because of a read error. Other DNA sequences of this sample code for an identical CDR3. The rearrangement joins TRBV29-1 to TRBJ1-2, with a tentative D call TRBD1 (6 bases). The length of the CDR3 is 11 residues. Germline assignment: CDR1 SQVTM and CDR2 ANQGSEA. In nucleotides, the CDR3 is TGCAGCGCTGAACAGGGTCATGGCTACACCTTC. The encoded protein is CSAEQGHGYTF.

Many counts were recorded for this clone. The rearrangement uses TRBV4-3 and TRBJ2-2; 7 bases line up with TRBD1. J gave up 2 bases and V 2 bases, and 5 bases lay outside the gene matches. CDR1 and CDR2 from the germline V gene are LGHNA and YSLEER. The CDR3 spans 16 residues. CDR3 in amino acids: CASSQHRGANTGELFF. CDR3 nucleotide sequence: TGCGCCAGCAGCCAACACAGGGGAGCAAACACCGGGGAGCTGTTTTTT.

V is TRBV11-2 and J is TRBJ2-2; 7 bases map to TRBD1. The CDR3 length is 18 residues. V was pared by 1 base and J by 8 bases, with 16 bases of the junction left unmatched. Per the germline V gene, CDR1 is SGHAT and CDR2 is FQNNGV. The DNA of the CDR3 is TGTGCCAGCAGCTTAGTACCGACAGGGTCCCACCAGGTTGGGGAGCTGTTTTTT. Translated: CASSLVPTGSHQVGELFF.

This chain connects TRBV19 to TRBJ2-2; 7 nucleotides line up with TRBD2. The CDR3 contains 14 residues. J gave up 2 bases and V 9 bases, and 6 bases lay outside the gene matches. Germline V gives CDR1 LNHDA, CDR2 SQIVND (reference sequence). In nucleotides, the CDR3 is TGTGCCAGCAGCGGGATGCCAAACACCGGGGAGCTGTTTTTT. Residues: CASSGMPNTGELFF.

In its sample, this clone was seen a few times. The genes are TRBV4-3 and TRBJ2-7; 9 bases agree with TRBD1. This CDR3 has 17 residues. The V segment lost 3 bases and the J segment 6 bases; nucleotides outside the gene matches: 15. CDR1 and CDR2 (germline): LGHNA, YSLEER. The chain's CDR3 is CASSQDPAGQGLAEQYF. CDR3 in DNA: TGCGCCAGCAGCCAGGATCCGGCGGGACAGGGCCTCGCCGAGCAGTACTTC.

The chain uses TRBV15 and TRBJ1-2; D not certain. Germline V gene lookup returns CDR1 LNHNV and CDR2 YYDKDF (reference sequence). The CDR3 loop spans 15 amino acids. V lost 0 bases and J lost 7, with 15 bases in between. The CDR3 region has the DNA TGTGCCACCAGCAGAGATGGTACCACGCGGCGTGGCTACACCTTC. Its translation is CATSRDGTTRRGYTF. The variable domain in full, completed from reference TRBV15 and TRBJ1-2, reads DAMVIQNPRYQVTQFGKPVTLSCSQTLNHNVMYWYQQKSSQAPKLLFHYYDKDFNNEADTPDNFQSRRPNTSFCFLDIRSPGLGDTAMYLCATSRDGTTRRGYTFGSGTRLTVV.

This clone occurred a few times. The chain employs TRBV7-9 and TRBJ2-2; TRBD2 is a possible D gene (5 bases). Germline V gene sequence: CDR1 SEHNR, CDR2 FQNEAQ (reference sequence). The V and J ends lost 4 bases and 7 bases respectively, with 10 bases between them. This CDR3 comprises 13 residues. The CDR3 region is CASSSSGFGELFF. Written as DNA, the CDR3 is TGTGCCAGCAGCTCCTCGGGGTTCGGGGAGCTGTTTTTT.

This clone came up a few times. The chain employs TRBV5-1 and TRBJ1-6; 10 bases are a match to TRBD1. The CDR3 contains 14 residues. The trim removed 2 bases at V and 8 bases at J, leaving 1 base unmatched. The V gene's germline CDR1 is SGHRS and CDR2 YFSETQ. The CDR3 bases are TGCGCCAGCAGCTTAGGGACAGGGGATTCACCCCTCCACTTT. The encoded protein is CASSLGTGDSPLHF. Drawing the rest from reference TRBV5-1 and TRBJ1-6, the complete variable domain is KAGVTQTPRYLIKTRGQQVTLSCSPISGHRSVSWYQQTPGQGLQFLFEYFSETQRNKGNFPGRFSGRQFSNSRSEMNVSTLELGDSALYLCASSLGTGDSPLHFGNGTRLTVT.

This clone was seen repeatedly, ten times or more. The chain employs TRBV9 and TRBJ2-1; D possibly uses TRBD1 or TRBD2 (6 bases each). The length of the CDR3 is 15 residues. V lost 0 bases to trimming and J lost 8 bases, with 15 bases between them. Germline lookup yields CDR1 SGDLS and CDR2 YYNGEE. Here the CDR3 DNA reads TGTGCCAGCAGCGTAGGGAGGGGCCAGGGGCATGAGCAGTTCTTC. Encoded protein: CASSVGRGQGHEQFF. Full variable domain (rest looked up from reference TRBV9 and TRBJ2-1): DSGVTQTPKHLITATGQRVTLRCSPRSGDLSVYWYQQSLDQGLQFLIQYYNGEERAKGNILERFSAQQFPDLHSELNLSSLELGDSALYFCASSVGRGQGHEQFFGPGTRLTVL.

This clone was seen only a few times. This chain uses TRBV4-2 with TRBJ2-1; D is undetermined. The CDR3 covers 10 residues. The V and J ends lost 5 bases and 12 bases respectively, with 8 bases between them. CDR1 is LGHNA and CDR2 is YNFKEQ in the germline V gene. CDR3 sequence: CASSFPRQFF. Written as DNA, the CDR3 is TGTGCCAGCAGCTTTCCAAGGCAGTTCTTC.